The table lists the clone carrying this T cell receptor beta chain with a count of one. Its antigen is still unknown. The sample carries other DNA sequences with the same CDR3. This sample is drawn from a study of cytomegalovirus exposure and HLA in healthy donors. Trimming took 7 bases from V and 2 from J, leaving 13 bases between them. Per the germline V gene, CDR1 is SGHDT and CDR2 is YYEEEE. The CDR3 loop spans 14 amino acids. Study results and limitations: The study listed 164 cytomegalovirus-associated TCR beta chains. Data from an earlier analysis indicated that most TCR beta V segments were productive either about 90% or about 30% of the time.

Primers included in the PCR were 60 Vbeta and 13 Jbeta primers. Sequencing used immunoSEQ multiplex PCR; TCRdb keeps in-frame clones, though not all of them. The repertoire holds 150,000 to 200,000 clones, with about 80% as singletons. This rearrangement joins TRBV5-6 to TRBJ1-3; TRBD1 is a possible D gene (6 bases). This receptor was obtained from a man aged 18 to 30 in good health and CMV-seropositive. The sequenced sample consisted of PBMCs. CDR3 coding DNA: TGTGCCAGCGCATTGGGGGCAGCTGGAAACACCATATATTTT. It specifies CASALGAAGNTIYF. The full variable domain, its missing parts supplied by reference TRBV5-6 and TRBJ1-3, is DAGVTQSPTHLIKTRGQQVTLRCSPKSGHDTVSWYQQALGQGPQFIFQYYEEEERQRGNFPDRFSGHQFPNYSSELNVNALLLGDSALYLCASALGAAGNTIYFGEGSWLTVV.